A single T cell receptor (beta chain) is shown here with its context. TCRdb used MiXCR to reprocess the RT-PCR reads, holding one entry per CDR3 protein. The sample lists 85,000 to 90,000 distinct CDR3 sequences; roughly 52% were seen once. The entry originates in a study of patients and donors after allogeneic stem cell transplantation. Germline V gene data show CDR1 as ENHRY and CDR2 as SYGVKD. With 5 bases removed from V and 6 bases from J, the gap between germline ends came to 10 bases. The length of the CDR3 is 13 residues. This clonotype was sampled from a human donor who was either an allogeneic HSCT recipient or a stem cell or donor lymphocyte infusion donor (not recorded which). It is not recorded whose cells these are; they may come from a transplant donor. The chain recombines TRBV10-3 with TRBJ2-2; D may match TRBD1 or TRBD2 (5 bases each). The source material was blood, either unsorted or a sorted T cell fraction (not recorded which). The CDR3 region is CAISHGAAGELFF. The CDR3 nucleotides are TGTGCCATCAGTCACGGGGCGGCCGGGGAGCTGTTTTTT.